This TCR beta chain stems from a study of T-cell memory formation after mild COVID-19. With regard to this clonotype: Its antigen is unknown.

MiXCR, applied by TCRdb to the 5' RACE reads, yields one record per CDR3 protein. The repertoire has 350,000 to 500,000 distinct CDR3 sequences, about 22% of them found once; the top ten carry about 12%. Study outcomes and limitations: For contracting clones, CD4+ ones sat mainly in CM and EM, CD8+ in EMRA.

This CDR3 is 15 amino acids long. V was clipped by 5 bases and J by 6 bases; unmatched bases: 9. Per germline, CDR1 SGHTA and CDR2 FQGNSA. The chain uses TRBV7-2 and TRBJ2-1, with TRBD2 matching over 8 bases. The receptor's source is an adult woman who had mild COVID-19 (a few samples of this study predate the infection). Cell type and time point are not known. Sequencing was carried out using PBMCs or a T cell subset sorted from them (not recorded which). The CDR3 coding sequence is TGTGCCAGCAGCGGATCCAGCGGGAGCGTCAATGAGCAGTTCTTC. The encoded protein is CASSGSSGSVNEQFF. The full variable domain, rest sourced from reference TRBV7-2 and TRBJ2-1, is GAGVSQSPSNKVTEKGKDVELRCDPISGHTALYWYRQSLGQGLEFLIYFQGNSAPDKSGLPSDRFSAERTGGSVSTLTIQRTQQEDSAVYLCASSGSSGSVNEQFFGPGTRLTVL.